This T cell receptor beta chain was found in a study of shared clonotypes between healthy human individuals. About the research overall: Participating donors consisted of two women and three men aged 18 to 49.

CDR3 size: 16 residues. Per germline, CDR1 SGHDT and CDR2 YYEEEE. The V gene lost 4 bases and the J gene lost 8 bases, with 24 bases spanning the gap. The assay ran at deep level. Using immunoSEQ multiplex PCR, the repertoire was profiled, and TCRdb retains in-frame clones only, with some absent. The sample has about 2.3 million clones, 85% to 95% seen once. This clone was counted once. The donor cohort consisted entirely of Caucasian adults residing in Nashville, Tennessee. CD45RA-negative memory and CD45RA+ naive subsets were split from the CD4+ cells. The receptor was derived from a man between 18 and 35 years old in good health. Some clones in this sample may be carry-over from other donors' samples. This chain connects TRBV5-6 to TRBJ1-2, with TRBD1 as a possible D gene (5 bases). Sequencing input: naive CD4+ T cells from PBMCs. Sample subset: CD45RA+ positively selected. CDR3 sequence: CASSLGNWQGLRGYTF. DNA of the CDR3: TGTGCCAGCAGCCTCGGGAATTGGCAGGGACTGAGGGGCTACACCTTC.